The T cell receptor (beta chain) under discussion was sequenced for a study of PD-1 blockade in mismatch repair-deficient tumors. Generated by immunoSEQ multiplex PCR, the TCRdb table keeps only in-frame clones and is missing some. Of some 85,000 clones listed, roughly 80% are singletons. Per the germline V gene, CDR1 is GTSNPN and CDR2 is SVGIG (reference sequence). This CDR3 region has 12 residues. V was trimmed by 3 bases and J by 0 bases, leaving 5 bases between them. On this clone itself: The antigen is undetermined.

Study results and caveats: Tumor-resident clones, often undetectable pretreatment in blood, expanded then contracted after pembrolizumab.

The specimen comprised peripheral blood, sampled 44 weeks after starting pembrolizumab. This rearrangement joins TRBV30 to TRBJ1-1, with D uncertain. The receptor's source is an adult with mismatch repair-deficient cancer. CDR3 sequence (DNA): TGTGCCTGGAGGACGATGAACACTGAAGCTTTCTTT. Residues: CAWRTMNTEAFF.